Sequencing of this T cell receptor beta chain was carried out in a study of human versus mouse CDR3 diversity and MHC coevolution. CDR3 length: 21 residues. Germline V gives CDR1 MNHEY, CDR2 SMNVEV (reference sequence). The repertoire was sequenced with immunoSEQ multiplex PCR; TCRdb's copy has only in-frame clones and lacks some. The sample lists about 83,000 clones; 85% to 95% were seen once. This chain uses TRBV27 with TRBJ2-5; 10 bases fit TRBD2. The DNA end lines up better with TRBJ2-7; the J call may be wrong. This TCR was recovered from a person aged 25-75 years in good health. The sample consisted of naive CD4+ T cells from blood. Sample subset: CD45RO-negative CD62L-positive naive CD4 T cells. The DNA for the CDR3 is TGTGCCAGCAGTTTATCGGCTAGCGGGAGTGATTATCCAACAGACAACTACGAGCAGTACTTC. Protein sequence: CASSLSASGSDYPTDNYEQYF.